This T cell receptor (beta chain) was sequenced in a study of blood T cell repertoires in COVID-19. Study context: Sites across the United States, Italy and Spain contributed samples from acute and convalescent COVID-19. T cells, B-cell-depleted T cells, or PBMCs supplied cDNA or gDNA.

In the original workflow: Estimated nucleated cell counts came from reference gene primer amplification. Generated by immunoSEQ multiplex PCR, the TCRdb table keeps only in-frame clones and is missing some. D and trimming come from the DNA, and the V and J calls and clone size come from that table. The sample has roughly 120,000 clones, under 95% seen once; the top ten hold approximately 3.5%. J lost 9 bases, V lost 4 bases, and 9 bases had no gene match. The CDR3 has 14 residues. Germline V lookup: CDR1 LGHDT, CDR2 YNNKEL (reference sequence). This clone occurred once. The chain uses TRBV3-1 (or the pseudogene TRBV3-2) and TRBJ2-1, with 7 positions matching TRBD2. This receptor was obtained from a man aged 45-65 years with active COVID-19. Sequenced: peripheral blood. Here the CDR3 DNA reads TGTGCCAGCAGCCCTCGGGGGGTTAACGTTGAGCAGTTCTTC. Amino acid sequence: CASSPRGVNVEQFF.